The 17 T cell receptor beta chains given below trace back to one sample, sequenced in a study of CD8 T cells in ankylosing spondylitis. General observations from the study: A TCR beta motif of under 10 highly homologous variants seemed to mark ankylosing spondylitis blood.

TCRdb ran MiXCR on the 5' RACE reads and lists one entry per CDR3 protein. Of 400,000 to 450,000 distinct CDR3 sequences in the sample, 15% to 20% were seen once. The antigens for these receptors are not known. The specimen sequenced was blood, either unsorted or a sorted T cell fraction (not recorded which). The receptor source for this set is a male donor with ankylosing spondylitis.

The chain recombines TRBV10-3 with TRBJ2-7; the match to TRBD2 covers 7 bases. This CDR3 contains 13 residues. Per the germline V gene, CDR1 is ENHRY and CDR2 is SYGVKD. After removal of 9 bases from V and 2 bases from J, the junction contained 7 bases not matched to a gene. The CDR3 DNA sequence: TGTGCCATGGGTAGCGGGTTTACCTACGAGCAGTACTTC. Translating gives CAMGSGFTYEQYF.

CDR3: CASSRDRNLEQFF. The CDR3 bases are TGTGCCAGCAGCCGGGACAGGAACCTCGAGCAGTTCTTC. V is TRBV7-2 and J is TRBJ2-1; the match to TRBD1 covers 8 bases. The V gene's germline CDR1 is SGHTA and CDR2 FQGNSA. V trimming: 5 bases; J trimming: 10 bases; junction bases outside the gene matches: 7. The CDR3 runs to 13 residues.

This clonotype was detected a few times. CDR3 nucleotide sequence: TGTGCCAGCAGTGCCGAGGGGGCCTTGTACAATGAGCAGTTCTTC. Residues: CASSAEGALYNEQFF. This chain links TRBV2 with TRBJ2-1, with TRBD1 identical over 7 bases. Germline V lookup: CDR1 SNHLY, CDR2 FYNNEI. With V trimmed by 4 bases and J by 4 bases, 7 bases remained unmatched. The CDR3 covers 15 residues. The variable domain in full, completed from reference TRBV2 and TRBJ2-1, reads EPEVTQTPSHQVTQMGQEVILRCVPISNHLYFYWYRQILGQKVEFLVSFYNNEISEKSEIFDDQFSVERPDGSNFTLKIRSTKLEDSAMYFCASSAEGALYNEQFFGPGTRLTVL.

The rearrangement joins TRBV28 to TRBJ2-3; 9 bases align to TRBD1. Germline CDR1 is MDHEN and CDR2 is SYDVKM. V lost 8 bases to trimming and J lost 1 base; unmatched junction nucleotides: 10. The CDR3 is 16 residues long. CDR3 region: CASGNWGQGRTDTQYF. CDR3 coding DNA: TGTGCCAGCGGAAATTGGGGACAGGGTCGCACAGATACGCAGTATTTT.

This clonotype was seen a few times. V usage is TRBV10-3 and J usage is TRBJ2-1; 7 nucleotides align to TRBD2. Losses at the gene ends were 5 bases for V and 10 bases for J; bases not matched to a gene: 8. Per germline, CDR1 ENHRY and CDR2 SYGVKD. The CDR3 consists of 13 residues. DNA for the CDR3: TGTGCCATCAGTTTTAGCGGGTCCCTCGAGCAGTTCTTC. Encoded protein: CAISFSGSLEQFF.

This rearrangement joins TRBV20-1 to TRBJ2-7; weak D call: TRBD1 (6 bases). Germline assignment: CDR1 DFQATT and CDR2 SNEGSKA (reference sequence). The CDR3 sequence is 13 residues long. Trimming cost V 3 bases and J 6 bases, with 15 bases left between them. In nucleotides, the CDR3 is TGCAGTGCTAGTACGGACAGTACCGGCGAGCAGTACTTC. Protein product: CSASTDSTGEQYF.

This clonotype was picked up many times. The chain carries TRBV6-2 or TRBV6-3 and TRBJ2-1, with 11 bases matching TRBD2. In germline, CDR1 is MNHEY, CDR2 SVGEGT. This CDR3 is built from 15 residues. The trim removed 7 bases at V and 3 bases at J, leaving 5 bases unmatched. In DNA, the CDR3 is TGTGCCAGCACCATAGCGGGAGGGTACTACAATGAGCAGTTCTTC. Protein product: CASTIAGGYYNEQFF.

This clonotype was counted only a few times. The gene calls are TRBV29-1 and TRBJ2-5, with D uncertain. Per the germline V gene, CDR1 is SQVTM and CDR2 is ANQGSEA. The CDR3 runs to 12 residues. Between the trimmed V and J ends, which lost 4 bases and 1 base, there was a span of 7 bases. DNA for the CDR3: TGCAGCGTTGGCGTATTCCAAGAGACCCAGTACTTC. It encodes CSVGVFQETQYF.

V gene TRBV28 combines with J gene TRBJ2-1, with 12 bases that match TRBD2. Trimming cost V 6 bases and J 8 bases; bases outside gene matches: 8. CDR3 length: 15 residues. Germline V lookup: CDR1 MDHEN, CDR2 SYDVKM. CDR3 nucleotides: TGTGCCAGCAGCATAAGCACTAGCGGGAGGTATGAGCAGTTCTTC. Protein: CASSISTSGRYEQFF.

V and J are TRBV12-3 or TRBV12-4 and TRBJ1-5; TRBD1 matches at 8 bases. The ends lost 2 bases at V and 7 bases at J; junction bases unmatched: 4. There are 14 residues in the CDR3. The CDR3 nucleotides are TGTGCCAGCAGTTTAAGACAGGGGATGCAGCCCCAGCATTTT. It is translated as CASSLRQGMQPQHF.

This chain joins TRBV2 and TRBJ2-3; the D gene could be TRBD1 or TRBD2 (5 bases each). Germline-derived CDR1 and CDR2 are SNHLY and FYNNEI. Trimming cost V 6 bases and J 4 bases, with 17 bases left between them. The CDR3 length is 15 residues. CDR3 DNA: TGTGCCAGCAGCCGAAGGGACCCCACATCAGATACGCAGTATTTT. This gives the protein CASSRRDPTSDTQYF.

The chain employs TRBV20-1 and TRBJ1-1; a weak D match, TRBD1 (6 bases). There are 14 residues in the CDR3. Trimming cost V 2 bases and J 3 bases, with 13 bases left between them. CDR1 and CDR2 (germline): DFQATT, SNEGSKA (reference sequence). CDR3 sequence (DNA): TGCAGTGCTAGAAGGGGCAGGGGAGACACTGAAGCTTTCTTT. Translation gives CSARRGRGDTEAFF.

This clonotype came up a few times. The rearrangement uses TRBV5-1 and TRBJ1-2; the D is unclear. V shed 5 bases and J shed 4 bases, with 18 bases lying between them. The CDR3 length is 15 residues. The germline V gene encodes CDR1 SGHRS and CDR2 YFSETQ. The CDR3 DNA is TGCGCCAGCAGGACCGAGGAGGGCAGTGTCTATGGCTACACCTTC. Translated, it gives CASRTEEGSVYGYTF. Full variable domain (outside the CDR3, taken from reference TRBV5-1 and TRBJ1-2): KAGVTQTPRYLIKTRGQQVTLSCSPISGHRSVSWYQQTPGQGLQFLFEYFSETQRNKGNFPGRFSGRQFSNSRSEMNVSTLELGDSALYLCASRTEEGSVYGYTFGSGTRLTVV.

The V call is TRBV2, the J call TRBJ1-3; D possibly corresponds to TRBD1 (5 bases). Trimming cost V 10 bases and J 4 bases, with 17 bases left between them. CDR3 length: 14 residues. Germline CDR1 is SNHLY and CDR2 is FYNNEI. In DNA, the CDR3 is TGTGCCACCGGGGCGGGGACGCAGGGAAACACCATATATTTT. This sequence encodes CATGAGTQGNTIYF.

Only a few counts were recorded for this clonotype. This rearrangement joins TRBV19 to TRBJ1-2, with D possibly matching TRBD1 (5 bases). V lost 7 bases and J lost 1, with 16 bases in between. The germline V gene encodes CDR1 LNHDA and CDR2 SQIVND (reference sequence). CDR3 length: 15 residues. DNA for the CDR3: TGTGCCAGTACCCCGGGACGGAACTTTAACTATGGCTACACCTTC. This sequence encodes CASTPGRNFNYGYTF.

This chain connects TRBV27 to TRBJ2-7, with 8 bases that match TRBD1. The CDR3 is 11 amino acids. V was pared by 6 bases and J by 8 bases, with 3 bases of the junction left unmatched. The germline V gene has CDR1 MNHEY and CDR2 SMNVEV (reference sequence). The CDR3 sequence is CASRQGAKQYF. CDR3 DNA sequence: TGTGCCAGCAGGCAGGGGGCGAAGCAGTACTTC.

This clonotype turned up a few times. The chain employs TRBV15 and TRBJ2-7; 11 bases map to TRBD2. With V trimmed by 3 bases and J by 3 bases, 7 bases remained unmatched. CDR3 length equals 16 residues. Looked up from germline, CDR1 is LNHNV and CDR2 is YYDKDF (reference sequence). The chain's CDR3 is CATSSTLAGASYEQYF. The CDR3 DNA is TGTGCCACCAGCAGCACACTAGCGGGAGCTAGCTACGAGCAGTACTTC.